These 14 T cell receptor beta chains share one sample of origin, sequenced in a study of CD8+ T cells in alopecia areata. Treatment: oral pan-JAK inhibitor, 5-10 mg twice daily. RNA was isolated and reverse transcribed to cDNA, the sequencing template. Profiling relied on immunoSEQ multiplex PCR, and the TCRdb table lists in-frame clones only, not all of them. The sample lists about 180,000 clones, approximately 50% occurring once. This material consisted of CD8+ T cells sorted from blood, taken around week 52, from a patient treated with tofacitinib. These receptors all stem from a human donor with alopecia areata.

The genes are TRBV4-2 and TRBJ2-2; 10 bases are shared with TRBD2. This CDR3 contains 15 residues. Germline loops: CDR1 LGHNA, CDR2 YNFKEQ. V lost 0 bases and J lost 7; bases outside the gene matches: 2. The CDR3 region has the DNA TGTGCCAGCAGCCAAGATCGACTAGCGGGCGGGGAGCTGTTTTTT. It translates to CASSQDRLAGGELFF.

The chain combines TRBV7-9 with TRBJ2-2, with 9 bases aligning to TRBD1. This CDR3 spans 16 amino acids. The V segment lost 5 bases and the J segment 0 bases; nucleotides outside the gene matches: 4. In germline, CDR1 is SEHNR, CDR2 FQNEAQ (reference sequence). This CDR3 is CASSPGQGSNTGELFF. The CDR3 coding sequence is TGTGCCAGCAGCCCGGGACAGGGCTCGAACACCGGGGAGCTGTTTTTT.

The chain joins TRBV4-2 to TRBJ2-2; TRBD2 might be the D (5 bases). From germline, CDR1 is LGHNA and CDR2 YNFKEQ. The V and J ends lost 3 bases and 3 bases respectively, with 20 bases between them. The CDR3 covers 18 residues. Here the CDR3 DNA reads TGTGCCAGCAGCCAGTTCCACTTGGGCGAGGGCGACACCGGGGAGCTGTTTTTT. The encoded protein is CASSQFHLGEGDTGELFF.

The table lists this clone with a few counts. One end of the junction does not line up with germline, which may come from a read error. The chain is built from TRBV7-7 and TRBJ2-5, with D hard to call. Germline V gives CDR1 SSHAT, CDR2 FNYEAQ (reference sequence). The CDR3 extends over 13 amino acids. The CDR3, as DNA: TGTGCTAGCAGCTTAGGTGTAGGAGAGACCCAGTACTTC. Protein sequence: CASSLGVGETQYF.

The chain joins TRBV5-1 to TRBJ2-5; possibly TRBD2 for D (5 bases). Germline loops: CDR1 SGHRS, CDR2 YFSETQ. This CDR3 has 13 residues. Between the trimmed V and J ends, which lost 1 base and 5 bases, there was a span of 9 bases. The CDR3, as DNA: TGCGCCAGCAGCTTGTACGGGGAGGAGACCCAGTACTTC. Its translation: CASSLYGEETQYF.

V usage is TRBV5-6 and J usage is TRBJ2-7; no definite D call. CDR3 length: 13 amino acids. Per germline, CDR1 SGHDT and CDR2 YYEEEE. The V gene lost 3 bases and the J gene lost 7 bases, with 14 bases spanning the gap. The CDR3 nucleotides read TGTGCCAGCAGCTCGCTTACAGACTCGGAGCAGTACTTC. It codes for CASSSLTDSEQYF.

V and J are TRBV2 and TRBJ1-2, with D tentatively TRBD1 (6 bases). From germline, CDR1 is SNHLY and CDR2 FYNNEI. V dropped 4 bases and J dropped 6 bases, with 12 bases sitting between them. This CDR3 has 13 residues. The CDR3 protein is CASSGQDSDGYTF. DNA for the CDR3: TGTGCCAGCAGTGGACAGGACAGCGATGGCTACACCTTC.

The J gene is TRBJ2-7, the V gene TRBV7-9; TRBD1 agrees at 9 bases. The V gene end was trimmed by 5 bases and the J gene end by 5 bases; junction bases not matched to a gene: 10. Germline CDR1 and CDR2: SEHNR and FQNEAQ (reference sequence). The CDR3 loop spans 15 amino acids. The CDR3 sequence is CASSPPDRGRHEQYF. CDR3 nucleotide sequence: TGTGCCAGCAGCCCACCCGACAGGGGGAGGCACGAGCAGTACTTC.

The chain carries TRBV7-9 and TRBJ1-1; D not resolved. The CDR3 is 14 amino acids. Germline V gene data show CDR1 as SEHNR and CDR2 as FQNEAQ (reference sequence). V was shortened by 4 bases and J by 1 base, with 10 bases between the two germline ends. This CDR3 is CASSSPSGNTEAFF. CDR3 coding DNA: TGTGCCAGCAGCTCCCCCAGTGGGAACACTGAAGCTTTCTTT.

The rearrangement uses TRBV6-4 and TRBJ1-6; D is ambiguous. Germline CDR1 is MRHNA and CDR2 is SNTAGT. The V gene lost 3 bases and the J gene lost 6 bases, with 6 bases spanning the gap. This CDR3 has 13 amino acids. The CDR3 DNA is TGTGCCAGCAGTGAATACAGTAATTCACCCCTCCACTTT. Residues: CASSEYSNSPLHF.

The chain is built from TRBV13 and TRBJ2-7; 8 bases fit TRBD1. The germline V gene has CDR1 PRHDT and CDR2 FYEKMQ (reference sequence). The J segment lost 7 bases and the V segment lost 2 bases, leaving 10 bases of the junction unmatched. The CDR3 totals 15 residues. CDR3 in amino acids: CASSLSPAGGEEQYF. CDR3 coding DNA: TGTGCCAGCAGCTTAAGTCCGGCAGGGGGCGAAGAGCAGTACTTC. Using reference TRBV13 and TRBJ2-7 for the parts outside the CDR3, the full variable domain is AAGVIQSPRHLIKEKRETATLKCYPIPRHDTVYWYQQGPGQDPQFLISFYEKMQSDKGSIPDRFSAQQFSDYHSELNMSSLELGDSALYFCASSLSPAGGEEQYFGPGTRLTVT.

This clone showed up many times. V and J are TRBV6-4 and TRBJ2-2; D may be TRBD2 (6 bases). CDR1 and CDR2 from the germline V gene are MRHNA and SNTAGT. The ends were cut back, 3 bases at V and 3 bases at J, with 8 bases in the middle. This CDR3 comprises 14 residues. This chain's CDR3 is CASSESSDTGELFF. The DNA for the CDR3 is TGTGCCAGCAGTGAGTCTAGCGACACCGGGGAGCTGTTTTTT.

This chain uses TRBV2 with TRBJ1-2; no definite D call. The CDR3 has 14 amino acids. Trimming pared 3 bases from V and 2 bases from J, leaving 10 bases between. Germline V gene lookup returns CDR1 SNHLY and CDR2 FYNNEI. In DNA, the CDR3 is TGTGCCAGCAGTGATCTCCTGGAGAACTATGGCTACACCTTC. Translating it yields CASSDLLENYGYTF.

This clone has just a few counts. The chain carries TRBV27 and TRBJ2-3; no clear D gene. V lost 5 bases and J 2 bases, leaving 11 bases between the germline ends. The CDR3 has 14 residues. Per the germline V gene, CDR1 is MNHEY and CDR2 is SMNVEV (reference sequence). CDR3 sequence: CASSQRENTDTQYF. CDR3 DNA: TGTGCCAGCAGTCAAAGGGAAAACACAGATACGCAGTATTTT.